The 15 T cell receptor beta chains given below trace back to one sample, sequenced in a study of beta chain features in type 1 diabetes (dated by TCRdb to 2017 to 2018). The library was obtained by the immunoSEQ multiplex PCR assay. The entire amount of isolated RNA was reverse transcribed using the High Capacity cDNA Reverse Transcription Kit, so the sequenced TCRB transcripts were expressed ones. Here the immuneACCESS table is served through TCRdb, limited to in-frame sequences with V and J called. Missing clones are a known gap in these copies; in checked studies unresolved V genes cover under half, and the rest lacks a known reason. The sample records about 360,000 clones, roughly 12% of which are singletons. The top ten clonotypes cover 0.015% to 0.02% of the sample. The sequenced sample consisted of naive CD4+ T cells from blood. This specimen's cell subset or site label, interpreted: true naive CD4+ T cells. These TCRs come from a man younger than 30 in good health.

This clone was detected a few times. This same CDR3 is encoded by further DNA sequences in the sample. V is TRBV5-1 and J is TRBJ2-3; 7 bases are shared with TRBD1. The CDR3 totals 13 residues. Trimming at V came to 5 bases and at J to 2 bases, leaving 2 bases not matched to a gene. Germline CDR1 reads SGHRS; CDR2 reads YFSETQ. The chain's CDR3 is CASSTGVTDTQYF. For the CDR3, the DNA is TGCGCCAGCAGTACAGGGGTCACAGATACGCAGTATTTT.

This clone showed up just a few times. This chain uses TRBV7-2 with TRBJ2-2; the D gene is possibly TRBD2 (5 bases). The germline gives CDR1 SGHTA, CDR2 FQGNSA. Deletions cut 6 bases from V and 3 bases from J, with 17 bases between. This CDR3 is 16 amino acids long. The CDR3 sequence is CASRSGSTTYTGELFF. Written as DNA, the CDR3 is TGTGCCAGCAGGAGTGGGTCGACTACTTACACCGGGGAGCTGTTTTTT.

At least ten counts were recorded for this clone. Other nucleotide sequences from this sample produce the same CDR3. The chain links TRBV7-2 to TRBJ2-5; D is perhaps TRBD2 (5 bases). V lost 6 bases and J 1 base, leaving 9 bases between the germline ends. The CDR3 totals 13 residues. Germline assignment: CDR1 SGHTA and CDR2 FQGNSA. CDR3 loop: CASSLGLQETQYF. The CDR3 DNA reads TGTGCCAGCAGTCTAGGACTCCAAGAGACCCAGTACTTC.

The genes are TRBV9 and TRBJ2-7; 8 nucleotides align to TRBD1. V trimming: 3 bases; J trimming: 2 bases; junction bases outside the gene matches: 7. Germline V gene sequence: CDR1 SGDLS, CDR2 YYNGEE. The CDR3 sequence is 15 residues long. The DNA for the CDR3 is TGTGCCAGCAGCGCACCCGGGACAGGACCCTACGAGCAGTACTTC. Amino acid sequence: CASSAPGTGPYEQYF.

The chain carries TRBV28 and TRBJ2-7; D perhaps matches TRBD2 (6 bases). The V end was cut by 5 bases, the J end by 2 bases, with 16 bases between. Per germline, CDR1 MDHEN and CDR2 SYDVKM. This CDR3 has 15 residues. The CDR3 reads CASSPGLGSAYEQYF. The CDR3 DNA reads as TGTGCCAGCAGTCCGGGGCTCGGGAGTGCCTACGAGCAGTACTTC.

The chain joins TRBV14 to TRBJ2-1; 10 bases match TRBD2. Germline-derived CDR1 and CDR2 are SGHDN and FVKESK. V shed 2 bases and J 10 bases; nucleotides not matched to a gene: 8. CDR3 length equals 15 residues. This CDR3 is CASSQLHLAGVEQFF. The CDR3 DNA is TGTGCCAGCAGCCAATTACACCTAGCGGGAGTAGAGCAGTTCTTC.

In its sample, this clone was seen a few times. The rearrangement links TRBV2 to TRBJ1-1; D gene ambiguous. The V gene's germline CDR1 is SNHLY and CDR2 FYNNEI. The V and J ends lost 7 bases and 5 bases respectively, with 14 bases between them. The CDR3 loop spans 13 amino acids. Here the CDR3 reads CASKPRWETEAFF. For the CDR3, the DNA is TGTGCCAGCAAACCGCGGTGGGAGACTGAAGCTTTCTTT.

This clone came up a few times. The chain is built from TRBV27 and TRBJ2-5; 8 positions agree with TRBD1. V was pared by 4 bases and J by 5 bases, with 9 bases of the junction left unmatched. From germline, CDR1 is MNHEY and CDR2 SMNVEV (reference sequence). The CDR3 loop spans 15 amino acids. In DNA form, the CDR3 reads TGTGCCAGCAGTTGGTCAGGGGGCGCGGGCGAGACCCAGTACTTC. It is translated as CASSWSGGAGETQYF.

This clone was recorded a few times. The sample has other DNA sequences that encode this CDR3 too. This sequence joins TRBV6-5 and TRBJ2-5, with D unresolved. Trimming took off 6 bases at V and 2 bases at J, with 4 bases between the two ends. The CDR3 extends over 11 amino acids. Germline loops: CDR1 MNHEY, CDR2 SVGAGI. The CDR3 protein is CASRAQETQYF. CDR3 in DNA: TGTGCCAGCAGGGCACAAGAGACCCAGTACTTC.

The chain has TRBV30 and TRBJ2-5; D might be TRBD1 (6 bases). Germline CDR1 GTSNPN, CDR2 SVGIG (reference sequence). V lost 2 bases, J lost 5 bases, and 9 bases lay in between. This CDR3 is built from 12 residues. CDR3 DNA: TGTGCCTGGAGTCCAGGGGAGGAGACCCAGTACTTC. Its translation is CAWSPGEETQYF.

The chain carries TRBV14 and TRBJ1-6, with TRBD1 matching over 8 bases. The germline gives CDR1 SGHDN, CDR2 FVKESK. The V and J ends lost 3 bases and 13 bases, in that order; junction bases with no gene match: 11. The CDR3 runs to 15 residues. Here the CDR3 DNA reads TGTGCCAGCAGCCATAGGACAGGGTCAAGGGCCCCCCTCCACTTT. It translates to CASSHRTGSRAPLHF.

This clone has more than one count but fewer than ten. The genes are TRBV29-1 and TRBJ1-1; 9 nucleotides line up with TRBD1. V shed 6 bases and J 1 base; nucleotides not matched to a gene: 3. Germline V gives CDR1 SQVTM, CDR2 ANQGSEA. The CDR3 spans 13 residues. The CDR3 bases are TGCAGCGTGAGGGGACAGGGGAACACTGAAGCTTTCTTT. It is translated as CSVRGQGNTEAFF.

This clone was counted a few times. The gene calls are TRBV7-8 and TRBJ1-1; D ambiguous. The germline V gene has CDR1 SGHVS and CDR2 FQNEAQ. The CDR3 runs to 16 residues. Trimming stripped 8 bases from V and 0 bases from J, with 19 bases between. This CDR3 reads CASYRGSPPMNTEAFF. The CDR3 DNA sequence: TGTGCCAGCTACCGAGGGTCCCCACCTATGAACACTGAAGCTTTCTTT.

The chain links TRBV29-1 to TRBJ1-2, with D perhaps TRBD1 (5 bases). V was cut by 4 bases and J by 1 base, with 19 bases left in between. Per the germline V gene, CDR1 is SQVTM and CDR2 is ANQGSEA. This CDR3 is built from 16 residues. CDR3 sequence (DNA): TGCAGCGTTGCCCGGGGGGATGACAAGAATAACTATGGCTACACCTTC. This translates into CSVARGDDKNNYGYTF. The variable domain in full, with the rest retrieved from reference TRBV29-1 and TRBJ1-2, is SAVISQKPSRDICQRGTSLTIQCQVDSQVTMMFWYRQQPGQSLTLIATANQGSEATYESGFVIDKFPISRPNLTFSTLTVSNMSPEDSSIYLCSVARGDDKNNYGYTFGSGTRLTVV.

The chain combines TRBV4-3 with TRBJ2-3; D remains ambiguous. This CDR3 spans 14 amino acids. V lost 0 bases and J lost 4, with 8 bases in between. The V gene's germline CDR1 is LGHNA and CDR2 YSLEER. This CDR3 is CASSQDISPDTQYF. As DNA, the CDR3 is TGCGCCAGCAGCCAAGATATAAGCCCAGATACGCAGTATTTT.